What follows are 32 T cell receptor beta chains derived from one specimen sequenced in a study of cytomegalovirus exposure and HLA in healthy donors. The study ran its PCR with 60 Vbeta and 13 Jbeta primers. The assay was immunoSEQ multiplex PCR, and TCRdb's table has in-frame clones only and misses some. The data show about 200,000 clones, and the top ten clones hold roughly 0.89%. Sequencing was performed on PBMCs. These receptors all come from a woman in her 30s in good health and CMV-seropositive.

This chain links TRBV5-6 with TRBJ2-3, with a tentative D call TRBD2 (6 bases). Trimming left V 6 bases short and J 0 bases short, with 20 bases between. CDR1 and CDR2 from the germline V gene are SGHDT and YYEEEE. The CDR3 extends over 17 amino acids. The CDR3 DNA reads TGTGCCAGCACCCTGAGGGCGGAGGGAGCTAGCACAGATACGCAGTATTTT. It specifies CASTLRAEGASTDTQYF. Together with reference TRBV5-6 and TRBJ2-3, the CDR3 gives the full variable domain: DAGVTQSPTHLIKTRGQQVTLRCSPKSGHDTVSWYQQALGQGPQFIFQYYEEEERQRGNFPDRFSGHQFPNYSSELNVNALLLGDSALYLCASTLRAEGASTDTQYFGPGTRLTVL.

The chain employs TRBV4-1 and TRBJ1-2; possible D gene TRBD1, 5 bases. This CDR3 has 15 residues. V lost 4 bases to trimming and J lost 0 bases, with 12 bases between them. Germline V gene lookup returns CDR1 MGHRA and CDR2 YSYEKL. The CDR3 DNA is TGCGCCAGCAGCCCCACCCCCAGGGCTAACTATGGCTACACCTTC. Translation gives CASSPTPRANYGYTF.

The V and J genes are TRBV19 and TRBJ1-3; D uncertain. Trimming cost V 6 bases and J 0 bases, with 12 bases left between them. CDR1 LNHDA and CDR2 SQIVND come from the germline V gene (reference sequence). The CDR3 is 15 amino acids. The CDR3 DNA is TGTGCCAGTAGATCCCCCCGGAGCTCTGGAAACACCATATATTTT. This sequence encodes CASRSPRSSGNTIYF.

This rearrangement joins TRBV27 to TRBJ2-1; possibly TRBD2 for D (5 bases). This CDR3 has 16 amino acids. CDR1 is MNHEY, CDR2 SMNVEV, per germline (reference sequence). V was clipped by 7 bases and J by 4 bases, with 20 bases between them. CDR3 coding DNA: TGTGCCAGCAATGAAATAGGGAGACTCCATTACAATGAGCAGTTCTTC. It specifies CASNEIGRLHYNEQFF.

The J gene is TRBJ1-4, the V gene TRBV6-6, with 9 bases identical to TRBD1. Germline-derived CDR1 and CDR2 are MNHNY and SVGAGI (reference sequence). Losses at the gene ends were 5 bases for V and 4 bases for J; bases not matched to a gene: 8. CDR3 length equals 16 residues. CDR3 sequence reads: CASSPQLGQGNEKLFF. The CDR3 coding sequence is TGTGCCAGCAGTCCACAATTGGGACAGGGTAATGAAAAACTGTTTTTT.

The chain uses TRBV7-8 and TRBJ2-5, with D perhaps TRBD1 (6 bases). TRBJ2-7 explains the end of the DNA better; the J call may be wrong. Germline CDR1 reads SGHVS; CDR2 reads FQNEAQ. The CDR3 runs to 14 residues. The CDR3 region has the DNA TGTGCCAGCAGCTTACTACAGGGAAATTACGAGCAGTACTTC. Its translation is CASSLLQGNYEQYF.

The chain combines TRBV15 with TRBJ2-7, with a possible D match to TRBD2 (5 bases). In germline, CDR1 is LNHNV, CDR2 YYDKDF (reference sequence). The CDR3 is made up of 15 amino acids. V gave up 3 bases and J gave up 1 base, with 13 bases separating them. CDR3 DNA sequence: TGTGCCACCAGCAGGAGCGGTCTACAATCCTACGAGCAGTACTTC. Residues: CATSRSGLQSYEQYF.

This chain links TRBV9 with TRBJ2-1; 7 nucleotides match TRBD2. The CDR3 consists of 14 residues. CDR1 is SGDLS, CDR2 YYNGEE, per germline. J gave up 8 bases and V 0 bases, and 5 bases lay outside the gene matches. The CDR3: CASSVELARDEQFF. CDR3 DNA sequence: TGTGCCAGCAGCGTAGAACTAGCGAGGGATGAGCAGTTCTTC.

The chain employs TRBV6-1 and TRBJ2-5; 9 nucleotides agree with TRBD2. TRBJ2-7 explains the end of the DNA better; the J call may be wrong. The CDR3 extends over 12 amino acids. The germline gives CDR1 MNHNS, CDR2 SASEGT. The CDR3 nucleotides are TGTGCCAGCAGACTAGCGGGCGGCGAGCAGTACTTC. It encodes CASRLAGGEQYF.

This chain links TRBV19 with TRBJ2-1; D gene unclear. The CDR3 is 16 amino acids. Germline values: CDR1 LNHDA, CDR2 SQIVND (reference sequence). Trimming stripped 0 bases from V and 0 bases from J, with 9 bases between. The CDR3 DNA sequence: TGTGCCAGTAGTATAGATCTCCGTATCTCCTACAATGAGCAGTTCTTC. It yields the protein CASSIDLRISYNEQFF.

The chain has TRBV7-9 and TRBJ2-6; 12 nucleotides agree with TRBD1. Per germline, CDR1 SEHNR and CDR2 FQNEAQ (reference sequence). V was clipped by 1 base and J by 3 bases; unmatched bases: 4. This CDR3 has 18 residues. The CDR3 sequence: CASSLEGQGALGANVLTF. The CDR3 DNA reads as TGTGCCAGCAGCTTAGAGGGACAGGGGGCGCTTGGGGCCAACGTCCTGACTTTC.

The V gene is TRBV28, the J gene TRBJ1-5; possibly TRBD1 for D (6 bases). The germline V gene has CDR1 MDHEN and CDR2 SYDVKM. The V and J ends lost 1 base and 0 bases respectively, with 7 bases between them. The CDR3 contains 15 residues. Here the CDR3 reads CASSLYRDSNQPQHF. Written as DNA, the CDR3 is TGTGCCAGCAGTTTATACAGGGATAGCAATCAGCCCCAGCATTTT. Full variable domain (missing parts from reference TRBV28 and TRBJ1-5): DVKVTQSSRYLVKRTGEKVFLECVQDMDHENMFWYRQDPGLGLRLIYFSYDVKMKEKGDIPEGYSVSREKKERFSLILESASTNQTSMYLCASSLYRDSNQPQHFGDGTRLSIL.

The chain recombines TRBV30 with TRBJ2-1; D is unclear. V lost 2 bases and J 7 bases, leaving 6 bases between the germline ends. This CDR3 has 11 amino acids. Germline V gives CDR1 GTSNPN, CDR2 SVGIG (reference sequence). The CDR3, as DNA: TGTGCCTGGAGTCCCCGGAATGAGCAGTTCTTC. Protein product: CAWSPRNEQFF. Complete variable domain (other parts from reference TRBV30 and TRBJ2-1): SQTIHQWPATLVQPVGSPLSLECTVEGTSNPNLYWYRQAAGRGLQLLFYSVGIGQISSEVPQNLSASRPQDRQFILSSKKLLLSDSGFYLCAWSPRNEQFFGPGTRLTVL.

The V gene is TRBV27, the J gene TRBJ1-2, with 9 bases aligning to TRBD1. V was pared by 10 bases and J by 4 bases, with 19 bases of the junction left unmatched. This CDR3 has 17 amino acids. Germline CDR1 MNHEY, CDR2 SMNVEV (reference sequence). CDR3: CATFGPEDRGEGYGYTF. The CDR3 DNA is TGTGCCACCTTTGGTCCTGAGGACAGGGGAGAGGGCTATGGCTACACCTTC.

The chain links TRBV5-1 to TRBJ2-1; 8 bases map to TRBD1. The CDR3 runs 15 residues. V trimming: 2 bases; J trimming: 6 bases; junction bases outside the gene matches: 7. Germline lookup yields CDR1 SGHRS and CDR2 YFSETQ. In DNA, the CDR3 is TGCGCCAGCAGCTTCAGTGGGGACAGGTCCAATGAGCAGTTCTTC. Translating it yields CASSFSGDRSNEQFF.

The chain is built from TRBV2 and TRBJ2-7; 10 bases line up with TRBD2. V was pared by 4 bases and J by 3 bases, with 6 bases of the junction left unmatched. The CDR3 has 15 residues. The germline V gene has CDR1 SNHLY and CDR2 FYNNEI. CDR3 protein: CASSAFSGGGYEQYF. Here the CDR3 DNA reads TGTGCCAGCAGTGCGTTCAGCGGGGGGGGCTACGAGCAGTACTTC.

The chain uses TRBV5-1 and TRBJ2-1; the match to TRBD2 covers 10 bases. The CDR3 extends over 17 amino acids. Germline lookup yields CDR1 SGHRS and CDR2 YFSETQ. V gave up 0 bases and J gave up 7 bases; unmatched junction bases: 10. The CDR3 region has the DNA TGCGCCAGCAGCTTGGCCAAACTAGCGGGGTTAACGAATGAGCAGTTCTTC. It codes for CASSLAKLAGLTNEQFF.

The J gene is TRBJ1-1, the V gene TRBV2, with D tentatively TRBD1 (5 bases). The length of the CDR3 is 14 residues. V lost 3 bases and J lost 2, with 10 bases in between. The germline V gene has CDR1 SNHLY and CDR2 FYNNEI. The CDR3 nucleotides read TGTGCCAGCAGTGACCAGGGTCCTAACACTGAAGCTTTCTTT. Translation gives CASSDQGPNTEAFF.

The V and J genes are TRBV10-3 and TRBJ2-1, with D possibly matching TRBD2 (5 bases). CDR3 length: 15 amino acids. Trimming removed 0 bases from V and 2 bases from J, with 8 bases in between. Germline V gives CDR1 ENHRY, CDR2 SYGVKD. The CDR3 sequence: CAISESAAAYNEQFF. Here the CDR3 DNA reads TGTGCCATCAGTGAGTCTGCAGCGGCCTACAATGAGCAGTTCTTC.

The gene calls are TRBV4-3 and TRBJ1-1; perhaps TRBD1 as D (5 bases). CDR3 length: 15 amino acids. Trimming cost V 1 base and J 10 bases, with 19 bases left between them. Germline CDR1 and CDR2: LGHNA and YSLEER. The CDR3 nucleotides read TGCGCCAGCAGCCAAGTCGAAGTTCGGGGGGTAGGAGCTTTCTTT. This encodes CASSQVEVRGVGAFF.

V and J are TRBV13 and TRBJ1-1, with D possibly being TRBD1 (6 bases). Germline V lookup: CDR1 PRHDT, CDR2 FYEKMQ (reference sequence). The CDR3 runs to 17 residues. V lost 2 bases and J 5 bases, leaving 21 bases between the germline ends. The CDR3 loop reads CASSLRRRSGVSTEAFF. The DNA of the CDR3 is TGTGCCAGCAGCTTACGCAGACGTTCAGGGGTGAGTACTGAAGCTTTCTTT.

The chain joins TRBV5-1 to TRBJ2-1; perhaps TRBD2 as D (7 bases). This CDR3 spans 19 amino acids. The germline gives CDR1 SGHRS, CDR2 YFSETQ. The V end lost 0 bases, the J end lost 0 bases, and 19 bases lay between the germline ends. DNA for the CDR3: TGCGCCAGCAGCTTGGTGCGGGCGGGGGCCCTCAGCTCCTACAATGAGCAGTTCTTC. This codes for CASSLVRAGALSSYNEQFF.

The CDR3 DNA is TGTGCCAGCAGTAGTGGGACTTTAGCGGGGGGCTTTGATACGCAGTATTTT. Translation gives CASSSGTLAGGFDTQYF. The gene calls are TRBV28 and TRBJ2-3, with 10 bases matching TRBD2. The CDR3 is 17 amino acids. The germline CDR1 and CDR2 sequences are MDHEN and SYDVKM. V dropped 5 bases and J dropped 6; count of bases not matched to a gene: 14.

V and J are TRBV6-5 and TRBJ1-3, with D hard to call. This CDR3 region has 15 residues. In germline, CDR1 is MNHEY, CDR2 SVGAGI. V was shortened by 6 bases and J by 0 bases, with 12 bases between the two germline ends. The CDR3 DNA reads as TGTGCCAGCAGGAGTAGAGGGAGCTCTGGAAACACCATATATTTT. The encoded protein is CASRSRGSSGNTIYF.

The J gene is TRBJ2-6, the V gene TRBV4-1; D is perhaps TRBD1 (5 bases). Germline V gene lookup returns CDR1 MGHRA and CDR2 YSYEKL. CDR3 length: 18 amino acids. Trimming stripped 0 bases from V and 1 base from J, with 13 bases between. CDR3: CASSQEDMSLSGANVLTF. CDR3 bases: TGCGCCAGCAGCCAAGAGGACATGTCCCTATCTGGGGCCAACGTCCTGACTTTC.

This chain links TRBV7-9 with TRBJ1-1; no clear D gene. The V gene's germline CDR1 is SEHNR and CDR2 FQNEAQ (reference sequence). The V end was cut by 5 bases, the J end by 4 bases, with 8 bases between. The CDR3 has 12 amino acids. The chain's CDR3 is CASSQKVTEAFF. DNA for the CDR3: TGTGCCAGCAGCCAGAAAGTCACTGAAGCTTTCTTT.

The chain combines TRBV5-1 with TRBJ1-2; possible D gene TRBD1, 5 bases. The CDR3 runs to 14 residues. Per germline, CDR1 SGHRS and CDR2 YFSETQ. Deletions cut 0 bases from V and 5 bases from J, with 11 bases between. The DNA of the CDR3 is TGCGCCAGCAGCTTGGGCAGGGATGGATATGGCTACACCTTC. Its translation: CASSLGRDGYGYTF.

The V call is TRBV10-3, the J call TRBJ1-4; TRBD1 is a possible D gene (6 bases). The CDR3 spans 13 residues. Trimming pared 6 bases from V and 6 bases from J, leaving 11 bases between. Germline V CDR1 and CDR2: ENHRY, SYGVKD. This CDR3 is CAISGDTHEKLFF. The CDR3 coding sequence is TGTGCCATCAGCGGGGACACGCATGAAAAACTGTTTTTT.

The DNA for the CDR3 is TGTGCCAGCAGTTTAACGGGGGACATTCAGTACTTC. Encoded protein: CASSLTGDIQYF. V gene TRBV28 combines with J gene TRBJ2-4, with a possible D match to TRBD2 (6 bases). Looked up from germline, CDR1 is MDHEN and CDR2 is SYDVKM. Trimming cost V 2 bases and J 8 bases, with 7 bases left between them. CDR3 length: 12 residues.

V is TRBV5-1 and J is TRBJ2-7; D is perhaps TRBD1 (5 bases). Deletions cut 3 bases from V and 6 bases from J, with 13 bases between. The CDR3 consists of 13 residues. Germline CDR1 is SGHRS and CDR2 is YFSETQ. CDR3: CASSWMGDSEQYF. In nucleotides, the CDR3 is TGCGCCAGCAGCTGGATGGGTGACAGCGAGCAGTACTTC. Variable domain in full (rest from reference TRBV5-1 and TRBJ2-7): KAGVTQTPRYLIKTRGQQVTLSCSPISGHRSVSWYQQTPGQGLQFLFEYFSETQRNKGNFPGRFSGRQFSNSRSEMNVSTLELGDSALYLCASSWMGDSEQYFGPGTRLTVT.

The chain recombines TRBV5-1 with TRBJ1-1; D unresolved. V shed 2 bases and J shed 4 bases, with 18 bases lying between them. The CDR3 covers 16 residues. Germline assignment: CDR1 SGHRS and CDR2 YFSETQ. CDR3 residues: CASSLYELAGITEAFF. The CDR3 bases are TGCGCCAGCAGCTTATATGAATTGGCGGGGATCACTGAAGCTTTCTTT.

The V call is TRBV11-3, the J call TRBJ2-5, with 11 bases identical to TRBD1. After removal of 4 bases from V and 5 bases from J, the junction contained 3 bases not matched to a gene. The CDR3 spans 14 residues. Germline V gene lookup returns CDR1 SGHNT and CDR2 YENEEA. The CDR3 DNA follows: TGTGCCAGCAGCTCCGGGGACAGGGGGGAGACCCAGTACTTC. Its translation is CASSSGDRGETQYF.